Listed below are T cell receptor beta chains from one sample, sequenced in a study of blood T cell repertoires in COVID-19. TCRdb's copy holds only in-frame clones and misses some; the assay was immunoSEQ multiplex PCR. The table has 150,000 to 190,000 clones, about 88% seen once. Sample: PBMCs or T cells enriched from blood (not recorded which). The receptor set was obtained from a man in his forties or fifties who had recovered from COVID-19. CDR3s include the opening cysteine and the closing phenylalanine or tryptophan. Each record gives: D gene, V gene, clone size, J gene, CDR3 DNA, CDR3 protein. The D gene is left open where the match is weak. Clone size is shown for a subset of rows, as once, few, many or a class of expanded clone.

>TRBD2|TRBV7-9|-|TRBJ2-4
TGTGCCAGCAGCTCAGCGGGGGCGGACATTCAGTACTTC
CASSSAGADIQYF
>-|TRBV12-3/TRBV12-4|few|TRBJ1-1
TGTGCCAGCAGGGGGGCTGTTAACACTGAAGCTTTCTTT
CASRGAVNTEAFF
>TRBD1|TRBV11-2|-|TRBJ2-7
TGTGCCAGCAGCTTAGGGGACAGGGGTAGGTACGAGCAGTACTTC
CASSLGDRGRYEQYF
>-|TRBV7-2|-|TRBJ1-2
TGTGCCAGCAGCACCCAAGACAGGTTCTATGGCTACACCTTC
CASSTQDRFYGYTF
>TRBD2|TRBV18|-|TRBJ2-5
TGTGCCAGCTCAGGAGACGGGACTAGCGGGGTTGTGGAGACCCAGTACTTC
CASSGDGTSGVVETQYF
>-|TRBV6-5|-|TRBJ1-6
TGTGCCAGCAGTTATGGGGGGGATTCACCCCTCCACTTT
CASSYGGDSPLHF
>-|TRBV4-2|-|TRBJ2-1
TGTGCCAGCAGCCAAGAGGTGTGGAGGAATCAGGGGAATGAGCAGTTCTTC
CASSQEVWRNQGNEQFF
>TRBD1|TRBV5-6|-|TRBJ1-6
TGTGCCAGCAGCCGGCGGGACAGGGTAAATTCACCCCTCCACTTT
CASSRRDRVNSPLHF
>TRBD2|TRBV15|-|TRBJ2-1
TGTGCCACCAGCAGAGATCCGACTAGCGGGGGCCAGGCCCCGAACGATGAGCAGTTCTTC
CATSRDPTSGGQAPNDEQFF
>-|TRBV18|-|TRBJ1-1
TGTGCCAGCTCACCCCTTAGACAGGAAACCGGGAACACTGAAGCTTTCTTT
CASSPLRQETGNTEAFF
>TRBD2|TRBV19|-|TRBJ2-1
TGTGCCAGTAAGACTACTAGCGGGGGGGCTGGTGAGCAGTTCTTC
CASKTTSGGAGEQFF
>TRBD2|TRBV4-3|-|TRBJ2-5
TGCGCCAGCAGCCGAAGCGGGGGCCAGGGGGAGACCCAGTACTTC
CASSRSGGQGETQYF
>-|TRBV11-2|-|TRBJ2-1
TGTGCCAGCAGCCCCCAGGGTAGGCAGTTCTTC
CASSPQGRQFF
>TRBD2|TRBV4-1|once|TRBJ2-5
TGCGCCAGCAGCCAAGGGCCCCGGGGGGGCCAAGAGACCCAGTACTTC
CASSQGPRGGQETQYF
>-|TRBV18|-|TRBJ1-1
TGTGCCAGCTCGCCCCTGGCGGGGTTTACTGAAGCTTTCTTT
CASSPLAGFTEAFF
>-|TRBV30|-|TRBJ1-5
TGTGCCTGGAGCGAACAGGGTTATCAGCCCCAGCATTTT
CAWSEQGYQPQHF
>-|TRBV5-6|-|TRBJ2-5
TGTGCCAGCAGCTACGGAGGTAGGGGAGGACAAGAGACCCAGTACTTC
CASSYGGRGGQETQYF
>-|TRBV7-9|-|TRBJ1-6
TGTGCCAGCAGCTCTGGGAGGGCATCCTATAATTCACCCCTCCACTTT
CASSSGRASYNSPLHF
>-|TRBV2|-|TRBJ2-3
TGTGCCAGCAGATCGACGGGTACAACACCAGATACGCAGTATTTT
CASRSTGTTPDTQYF
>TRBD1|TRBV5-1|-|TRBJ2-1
TGCGCCAGCAGCTTGGGTCCACAGGGGGGAAATGAGCAGTTCTTC
CASSLGPQGGNEQFF
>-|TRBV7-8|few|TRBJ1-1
TGTGCCAGCAGCCGCAGTGGGAACACTGAAGCTTTCTTT
CASSRSGNTEAFF
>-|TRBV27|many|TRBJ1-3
TGTGCCAGCAGTACAAGCGACGGAAACACCATATATTTT
CASSTSDGNTIYF
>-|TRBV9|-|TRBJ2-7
TGTGCCAGCAGCAGGGAGAATGCCTACGAGCAGTACTTC
CASSRENAYEQYF
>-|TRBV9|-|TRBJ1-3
TGTGCCAGCAGCGCCACAGGGACTGGAAACACCATATATTTT
CASSATGTGNTIYF
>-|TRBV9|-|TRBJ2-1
TGTGCCAGCAGCGTAGAGACAGTCTCCTACAATGAGCAGTTCTTC
CASSVETVSYNEQFF
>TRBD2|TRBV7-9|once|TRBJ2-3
TGTGCCAGCAGCTTAACTAGCGGCCCCCCTACAGATACGCAGTATTTT
CASSLTSGPPTDTQYF
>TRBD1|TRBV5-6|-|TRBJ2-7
TGTGCCAGCAGCTTGCAACTCCAGGGGGCGAAATCCTACGAGCAGTACTTC
CASSLQLQGAKSYEQYF
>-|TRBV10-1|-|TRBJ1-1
TGCGCCAGCCCCGAGGGGAGGCTTCGGGAAGCTTTCTTT
CASPEGRLREAFF
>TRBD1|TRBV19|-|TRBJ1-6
TGTGCCAGTAGTGTTTCCGGGACAGGGTACTCACCCCTCCACTTT
CASSVSGTGYSPLHF
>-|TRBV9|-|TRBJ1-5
TGTGCCAGCAGCGAGGACAGTGCACAGCCCCAGCATTTT
CASSEDSAQPQHF